This T cell receptor beta chain stems from a study of cytomegalovirus exposure and HLA in healthy donors. The overall study: The 120 or so validation repertoires, a later analysis reported, used the same platform as the approximately 630 first-cohort repertoires. Findings and caveats of the study: It was reportedly the case that the classifier diagnosed cytomegalovirus status with high specificity and sensitivity. It was confirmed in vitro that a few of the CMV-associated chains were specific for CMV antigens.

CDR1 SGHRS and CDR2 YFSETQ come from the germline V gene. Unmatched junction bases numbered 8, after V lost 3 bases and J lost 6 bases. This CDR3 spans 16 amino acids. TCRdb's copy holds only in-frame clones and misses some; the assay was immunoSEQ multiplex PCR. The repertoire has 170,000 or so clones, roughly 85% of them found once; the top ten carry 15% to 20%. In regard to this clone: Its antigen is still unknown.

Sequencing was performed on PBMCs. The chain recombines TRBV5-1 with TRBJ1-6; 8 nucleotides align to TRBD1. This sequence was found in a man younger than 35 in good health and CMV-seropositive. This CDR3 reads CASSSLPTGGNSPLHF. The CDR3 region has the DNA TGCGCCAGCAGCTCCCTTCCCACAGGGGGTAATTCACCCCTCCACTTT.